The 12 T cell receptor beta chains listed next were all sequenced from one sample in a study of cytomegalovirus exposure and HLA in healthy donors. This PCR relied on a set of 60 Vbeta primers and 13 Jbeta primers. Only in-frame clones appear in the TCRdb table, and some are missing; sequencing was by immunoSEQ multiplex PCR. The sample records 90,000 or so clones, around 80% being singletons. Sequences were obtained from PBMCs. The receptors shown here come from a woman aged 45 to 65 in good health and CMV-seropositive.

A few counts support this clone. The chain employs TRBV6-5 and TRBJ2-7; the D gene is possibly TRBD2 (6 bases). CDR1 and CDR2 from the germline V gene are MNHEY and SVGAGI. V lost 5 bases and J 3 bases, leaving 14 bases between the germline ends. The CDR3 consists of 14 residues. CDR3 sequence reads: CASSRSGPDYEQYF. The DNA for the CDR3 is TGTGCCAGCAGTCGAAGCGGGCCCGACTACGAGCAGTACTTC.

Details on this clone: Other DNA variants within this sample encode the same CDR3. The rearrangement joins TRBV15 to TRBJ2-3; D is undetermined. The germline gives CDR1 LNHNV, CDR2 YYDKDF (reference sequence). CDR3 length: 16 amino acids. The V end was cut by 5 bases, the J end by 4 bases, with 19 bases between. DNA for the CDR3: TGTGCCACCAGCCGAACGACAACCTCGCCCCCAGATACGCAGTATTTT. Its translation is CATSRTTTSPPDTQYF.

V usage is TRBV5-1 and J usage is TRBJ2-1, with D possibly matching TRBD1 (6 bases). Germline-derived CDR1 and CDR2 are SGHRS and YFSETQ. Trimming cost V 6 bases and J 0 bases, with 10 bases left between them. The CDR3 covers 14 residues. The DNA of the CDR3 is TGCGCCAGCACCCAGGGGAGCTCCTACAATGAGCAGTTCTTC. Translation gives CASTQGSSYNEQFF.

This clone came up once. The chain couples TRBV7-3 to TRBJ2-3; D might be TRBD1 (5 bases). The germline V gene encodes CDR1 SGHTA and CDR2 FQGTGA. This CDR3 has 14 amino acids. Deletions cut 5 bases from V and 0 bases from J, with 9 bases between. CDR3 nucleotide sequence: TGTGCCAGCAGCCAGGGAAGGAGCACAGATACGCAGTATTTT. Amino acid sequence: CASSQGRSTDTQYF. The full variable domain, in which reference TRBV7-3 and TRBJ2-3 provide the parts outside the CDR3, is GAGVSQTPSNKVTEKGKYVELRCDPISGHTALYWYRQSLGQGPEFLIYFQGTGAADDSGLPNDRFFAVRPEGSVSTLKIQRTERGDSAVYLCASSQGRSTDTQYFGPGTRLTVL.

The V gene is TRBV7-6, the J gene TRBJ2-1; maybe TRBD2 (6 bases). The CDR3 runs 15 residues. V was trimmed by 4 bases and J by 4 bases, leaving 14 bases between them. CDR1 is SGHVS and CDR2 is FNYEAQ in the germline V gene. The CDR3 DNA reads as TGTGCCAGCAGCTCCCGGGACTCCATATACAATGAGCAGTTCTTC. The encoded protein is CASSSRDSIYNEQFF.

CDR3 sequence reads: CASSSGENIQYF. The DNA for the CDR3 is TGTGCCAGCAGCTCAGGGGAAAACATTCAGTACTTC. V gene TRBV11-3 combines with J gene TRBJ2-4; a weak D match, TRBD1 (6 bases). Germline V gene sequence: CDR1 SGHNT, CDR2 YENEEA. The CDR3 is made up of 12 amino acids. The V end was cut by 4 bases, the J end by 5 bases, with 6 bases between.

The table lists this clone with a count of one. The chain couples TRBV5-1 to TRBJ2-3, with 15 bases lining up with TRBD2. Trimming removed 4 bases from V and 0 bases from J; junction bases left unmatched: 3. The CDR3 covers 17 residues. The germline V gene encodes CDR1 SGHRS and CDR2 YFSETQ. In DNA form, the CDR3 reads TGCGCCAGCAGCATAGGGACTAGCGGGGGGAGCACAGATACGCAGTATTTT. Translated, it gives CASSIGTSGGSTDTQYF.

As DNA, the CDR3 is TGTGCCAGCAGCTTCCCCCCAGTCGGGAGGATCGAGCAGTACGTC. It yields the protein CASSFPPVGRIEQYV. The rearrangement uses TRBV7-3 and TRBJ2-7; 7 nucleotides match TRBD2. Germline V gene lookup returns CDR1 SGHTA and CDR2 FQGTGA. V was clipped by 3 bases and J by 6 bases; unmatched bases: 11. The CDR3 spans 15 residues.

The chain has TRBV5-5 and TRBJ1-2; D unresolved. Trimming left V 0 bases short and J 4 bases short, with 10 bases between. Germline-derived CDR1 and CDR2 are SGHKS and YYEKEE (reference sequence). This CDR3 comprises 14 residues. The CDR3 loop reads CASSLVAGTYGYTF. The CDR3 DNA is TGTGCCAGCAGCTTGGTTGCGGGAACCTATGGCTACACCTTC.

The chain combines TRBV9 with TRBJ1-1, with 7 bases lining up with TRBD1. Germline CDR1 reads SGDLS; CDR2 reads YYNGEE. V dropped 3 bases and J dropped 1; count of bases not matched to a gene: 6. CDR3 size: 15 residues. DNA of the CDR3: TGTGCCAGCAGCGGGAAGGGGGCAAAGAACACTGAAGCTTTCTTT. This sequence encodes CASSGKGAKNTEAFF. Full variable domain (missing parts from reference TRBV9 and TRBJ1-1): DSGVTQTPKHLITATGQRVTLRCSPRSGDLSVYWYQQSLDQGLQFLIQYYNGEERAKGNILERFSAQQFPDLHSELNLSSLELGDSALYFCASSGKGAKNTEAFFGQGTRLTVV.

The chain joins TRBV9 to TRBJ2-1, with D uncertain. Trimming shortened V by 0 bases and J by 0 bases, and 13 bases separated the two germline ends. The CDR3 runs 17 residues. CDR1 is SGDLS, CDR2 YYNGEE, per germline. The CDR3 reads CASSVAPTIFSYNEQFF. The CDR3 coding sequence is TGTGCCAGCAGCGTAGCCCCAACTATTTTCTCCTACAATGAGCAGTTCTTC.

This clone appeared a single time. This rearrangement joins TRBV7-9 to TRBJ2-3, with a tentative D call TRBD2 (5 bases). Germline V gives CDR1 SEHNR, CDR2 FQNEAQ (reference sequence). Trimming took off 5 bases at V and 2 bases at J, with 8 bases between the two ends. This CDR3 has 13 residues. CDR3 in amino acids: CASSPDSTDTQYF. The CDR3 DNA reads TGTGCCAGCAGCCCGGACTCCACAGATACGCAGTATTTT.